Listed below are T cell receptor beta chains from one sample, sequenced in a study of T cell changes during pregnancy in multiple sclerosis. Measured with immunoSEQ multiplex PCR; TCRdb has only the in-frame clones, and not every one. The sample lists about 36,000 clones; approximately 89% were seen once. The sequencing used CD8+ T cells from peripheral blood mononuclear cells, collected in the third trimester of pregnancy. The receptors here all came from a female donor with multiple sclerosis, enrolled in a pregnancy study. The conserved cysteine and the conserved F or W are not part of the CDR3 here. Fields, in order: CDR3 length, clone size, J gene, V gene, CDR3 protein. Size is stated for part of the rows, as once, few or many counts, or as a class when the clone is expanded.

14	.	TRBJ2-7	TRBV5-4	ASSPSEGAGAYEQY
12	few	TRBJ1-1	TRBV5-4	ASSRTPMNTEAF
12	.	TRBJ2-7	TRBV7-2	ASSQGQGAYEQY
12	.	TRBJ2-7	TRBV7-3	ASSLEFRAYEQY
14	.	TRBJ2-7	TRBV7-2	ASSLPWTTEGIEQY
12	.	TRBJ2-7	TRBV6-1	ASSEAGGSYEQY
14	.	TRBJ2-2	TRBV23-1	ASSQSLTGGDGELF
14	.	TRBJ2-7	TRBV14	ASSQALGQGAREQY
12	.	TRBJ2-5	TRBV5-4	ASSLRGEWETQY
10	few	TRBJ2-7	TRBV19	ASSSGGYEQY
11	few	TRBJ1-5	TRBV21-1	ASSPTGVEPQH
18	.	TRBJ2-7	TRBV2	ASSERGDRLTSGSSYEQY
13	.	TRBJ1-4	TRBV18	ASSPPGTENEKLF
14	.	TRBJ1-6	TRBV5-6	ASSRPTAGSTSPLH
14	.	TRBJ1-2	TRBV7-2	ASSLPYRELFYGYT
11	once	TRBJ2-1	TRBV7-9	ASSLGGINEQF
14	once	TRBJ1-2	TRBV5-6	ASSSTVMEGPYGYT
13	once	TRBJ2-2	TRBV29-1	SAGPSGSGTGELF
12	.	TRBJ1-1	TRBV28	AITAQGWGTEAF
12	once	TRBJ1-1	TRBV30	AWMAGGGFTEAF
14	few	TRBJ1-4	TRBV30	AWSHLPQGANEKLF
13	.	TRBJ1-5	TRBV5-6	ASSLSRTSNQPQH
13	.	TRBJ2-2	TRBV5-4	ASSGGQENTGELF
10	.	TRBJ2-7	TRBV29-1	SVEVADYEQY
15	.	TRBJ1-2	TRBV2	ASSPSDAQNGDYGYT
13	.	TRBJ2-7	TRBV27	ASSAGTGASYEQY
9	.	TRBJ1-5	TRBV29-1	SVVRVQPQH
11	once	TRBJ2-1	TRBV6-5	ASTGTASNEQF